This TCR beta chain was sequenced during a study of long-term antiretroviral therapy in people with HIV (dated by TCRdb to the early 2020s). Background for the entire study: The earliest samples were collected approximately a decade before the 2015 WHO recommendation for immediate ART, a period when ART was typically delayed until CD4 counts fell. Whether ART initiation and durable HIV suppression were associated with changes in peripheral blood TRB repertoire composition and diversity was tested in a retrospective serial study. The cohort contributed 150 to 200 cryopreserved PBMC samples from under 35 adults with confirmed HIV infection, collected serially over a mean of about 6 years (range 1-12). Of the roughly 31 participants with HIV, about twelve were female. No cross-contamination during QIAcube processing was shown when test extractions of a monoclonal T-cell line were performed alongside 33 polyclonal samples.

This clone appeared once. No antigen is known for it. Base-call qualities are not available, and no considerably larger clone is one nucleotide away. The immunoSEQ hsTCRB v3.0 assay was used at survey level resolution to sequence the TRB variable region. The target sequencing depth for TRB was about 40,000-55,000 T-cell genomes per sample. An Illumina MiSeq with a v3 150-cycle kit was used to sequence the pooled TRB libraries. In the source study's methods: Repertoire analysis was performed in R inside a reproducible Nextflow workflow that covered QC, data transformation and analysis. LymphoSeq2, an R package for exploring AIRR-Seq data, was used to implement the custom analyses. A handful of samples yielding fewer than 5000 total TRB sequences were excluded, leaving 150 to 200 analyzed HIV repertoires. Among the 188 retained HIV repertoires, roughly 60 were collected before ART initiation and over 120 were collected after ART initiation. Each repertoire was downsampled to 5000 TRB nucleotide sequences, and summary statistics were averaged across 100 downsampling iterations. TRB sequences were retained for analysis only if CDR3 regions of at least seven amino acids were present. A Shannon entropy-derived clonality score and the Gini coefficient were used to measure diversity. In the repertoire networks, any two of the top 5000 CDR3 amino acid sequences were connected whenever the two sequences differed by an edit distance of one. For TRB CDR3 amino acid sequences, GLIPH2 was used to predict antigen specificity groups and MHC restriction. To flag known CMV, EBV, HIV or tissue antigen associations, CDR3 amino acid sequences were matched against VDJdb and McPAS-TCR. Pre-ART, post-ART and control groups were compared with Wilcoxon signed-rank tests and Holm-Bonferroni correction. TCRdb retrieved this table from immuneACCESS and kept in-frame rearrangements only. Not all clones are present; in checked studies, unresolved V genes account for under half, and no reason is known for the remainder. V and J calls and clone size are copied from that table; D and trimming were computed from the DNA. A total of about 6,400 clones appear in this sample, over 70% of them only once. The ten largest clonotypes hold roughly a sixth of the sample.

The CDR3, from cysteine to phenylalanine, totals 15 residues. The kept DNA is CDR3 alone, 45 bases in frame from the first base. Trimming removed 5 bases from V and 7 bases from J; the gene matches leave 10 bases unexplained. CDR1 and CDR2, per the germline V gene, are SGHRS and YFSETQ. Summary of the overall study and its limitations: Inferences about post-ART repertoire changes were limited because no data were available on ART adherence, viral resistance or therapy changes. Compared with controls, HIV repertoires had narrower CDR3 length ranges, and the network structure pointed to an antigen-experienced repertoire that shifted only slightly toward naive after ART. The repertoire was dominated across all time points by expanded TRB clones identified before ART initiation, although this dominance was seen to fluctuate and to decrease in many PLHIV after ART. The samples span the years 2004 to 2017, and the ART regimens used at that time may not be as effective as current regimens. A significant increase in TRB diversity was found to be associated with ART initiation, although TRB diversity was observed to remain significantly below that of transplant donor controls even after long-term ART. Since PBMC availability was limited, sequencing covered only the TCR beta chain, with no alpha chain pairing. Because pre-ART samples had limited cell numbers, profiling was done on unsorted PBMC rather than on sorted CD4+ and CD8+ T cells.

Inclusion was restricted to participants for whom at least one PBMC sample before ART initiation and at least two post-ART samples were available. Treatment was received in the United States of America by all participants with HIV. Before DNA extraction, cryopreserved samples of about 0.9-10 million PBMC were thawed and then washed. At the time of the earliest PBMC sample for each participant with HIV, ages ranged from about 23 to 60 years. PBMC samples were contributed by each participant from 1-4 timepoints before ART initiation and 2-8 timepoints after ART initiation, with a median of 7 samples. For every participant, serial HIV viral load, CD4+ T-cell count, ART history and demographic data were obtained. Genomic DNA was extracted from unsorted PBMC with a Qiagen kit on a QIAcube, processed in batches of 12 samples.

The specimen was unsorted PBMCs, collected 0.5 years before starting antiretroviral therapy. The chain couples TRBV5-1 to TRBJ1-4, with TRBD1 matching 8 junction bases. This clonotype originated in a man aged 35 to 55 with HIV. DNA sequence: TGCGCCAGCAGGCGAGACAGGGGATTAAGTGAAAAACTGTTTTTT. The encoded protein is CASRRDRGLSEKLFF.